This T cell receptor (beta chain) is drawn from a study of spatial heterogeneity in lung cancer. Overall study: Every unique TCR and UMI combination, on average, appeared more than ten times in raw reads.

Every molecule of TCR cDNA had its own unique molecular identifier. TCRdb re-called the 5' RACE reads through MiXCR, storing one row per CDR3 protein. The sample has roughly 15,000 distinct CDR3 sequences; over 3.5% are singletons. CDR1 and CDR2 from the germline V gene are DFQATT and SNEGSKA (reference sequence). The CDR3 is 14 residues long. V was pared by 7 bases and J by 8 bases, with 16 bases of the junction left unmatched. Study findings and constraints: Within tumors, counts of expanded alpha and beta TCRs tracked tumor mutation counts.

Time point in this sample: sample taken at primary tumor resection. The cohort: approximately 66 early-stage, untreated non-small cell lung cancer patients. Tumor, nontumor lung or frozen PBMC supplied whole RNA, sequenced without sorting. This clonotype was seen ten or more times. What it recognizes is unknown. The starting material was lung tumor tissue, obtained at surgery. The chain has TRBV20-1 and TRBJ1-2; TRBD1 aligns across 7 bases. This TCR was sampled from a female donor with early-stage non-small cell lung cancer. For the CDR3, the DNA is TGCAGTGTCGATGGCAGGGGGGTCCCGGAGGGCTACACCTTC. Protein product: CSVDGRGVPEGYTF.